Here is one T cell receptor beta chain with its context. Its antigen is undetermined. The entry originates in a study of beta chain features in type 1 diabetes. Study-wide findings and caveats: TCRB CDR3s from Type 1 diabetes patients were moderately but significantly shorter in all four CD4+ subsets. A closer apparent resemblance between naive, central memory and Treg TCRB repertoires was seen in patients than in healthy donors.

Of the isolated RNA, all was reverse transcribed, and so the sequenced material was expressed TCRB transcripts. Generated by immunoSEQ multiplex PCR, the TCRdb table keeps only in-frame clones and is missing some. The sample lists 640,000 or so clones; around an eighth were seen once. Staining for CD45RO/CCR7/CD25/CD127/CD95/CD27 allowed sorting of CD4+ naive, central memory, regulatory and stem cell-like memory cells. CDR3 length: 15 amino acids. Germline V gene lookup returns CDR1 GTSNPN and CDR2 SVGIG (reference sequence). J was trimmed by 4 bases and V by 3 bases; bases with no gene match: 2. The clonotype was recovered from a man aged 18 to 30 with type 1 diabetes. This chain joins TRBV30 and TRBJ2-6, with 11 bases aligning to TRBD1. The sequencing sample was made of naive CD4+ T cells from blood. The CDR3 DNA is TGTGCCTGGAGGGACAGGGGGCTAGGGGCCAACGTCCTGACTTTC. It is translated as CAWRDRGLGANVLTF.